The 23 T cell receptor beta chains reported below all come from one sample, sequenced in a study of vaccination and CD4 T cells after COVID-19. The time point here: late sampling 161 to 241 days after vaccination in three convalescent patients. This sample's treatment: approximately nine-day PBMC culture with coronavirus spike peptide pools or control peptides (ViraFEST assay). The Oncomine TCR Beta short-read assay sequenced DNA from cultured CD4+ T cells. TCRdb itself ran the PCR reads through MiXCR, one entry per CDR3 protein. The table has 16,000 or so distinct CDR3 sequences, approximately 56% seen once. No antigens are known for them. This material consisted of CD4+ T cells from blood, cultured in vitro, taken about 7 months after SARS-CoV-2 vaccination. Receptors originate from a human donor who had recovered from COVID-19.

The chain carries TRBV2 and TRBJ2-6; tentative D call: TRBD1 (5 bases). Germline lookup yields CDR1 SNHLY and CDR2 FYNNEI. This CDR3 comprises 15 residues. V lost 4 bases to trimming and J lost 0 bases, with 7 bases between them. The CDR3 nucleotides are TGTGCCAGCAGTGGACAGCTCTCTGGGGCCAACGTCCTGACTTTC. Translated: CASSGQLSGANVLTF.

In DNA, the CDR3 is TGTGCCAGTAGTATAACCGGGAGTTGGTCAGAGACCCAGTACTTC. Protein: CASSITGSWSETQYF. The chain couples TRBV19 to TRBJ2-5; a possible D gene is TRBD2 (6 bases). Germline CDR1 is LNHDA and CDR2 is SQIVND (reference sequence). Trimming stripped 2 bases from V and 4 bases from J, with 14 bases between. The CDR3 spans 15 residues.

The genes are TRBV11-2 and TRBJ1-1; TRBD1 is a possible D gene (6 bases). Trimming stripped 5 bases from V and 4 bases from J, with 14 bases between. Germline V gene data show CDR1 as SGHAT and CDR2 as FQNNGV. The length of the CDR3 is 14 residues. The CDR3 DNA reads TGTGCCAGCAGCCCCCGCGGGGGGCCCACTGAAGCTTTCTTT. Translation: CASSPRGGPTEAFF. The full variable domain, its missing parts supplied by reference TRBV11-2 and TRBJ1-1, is EAGVAQSPRYKIIEKRQSVAFWCNPISGHATLYWYQQILGQGPKLLIQFQNNGVVDDSQLPKDRFSAERLKGVDSTLKIQPAKLEDSAVYLCASSPRGGPTEAFFGQGTRLTVV.

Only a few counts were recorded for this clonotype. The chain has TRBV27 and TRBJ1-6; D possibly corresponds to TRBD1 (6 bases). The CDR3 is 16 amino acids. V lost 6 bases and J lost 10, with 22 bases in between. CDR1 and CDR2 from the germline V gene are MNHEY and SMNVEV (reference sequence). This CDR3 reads CASRDWDTTFNSPLHF. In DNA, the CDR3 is TGTGCCAGCAGGGACTGGGACACAACGTTTAACTCACCCCTCCACTTT.

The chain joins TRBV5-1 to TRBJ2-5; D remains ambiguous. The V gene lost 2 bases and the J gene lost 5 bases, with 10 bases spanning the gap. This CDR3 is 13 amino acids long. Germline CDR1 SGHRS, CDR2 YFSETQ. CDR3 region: CASSFSAEETQYF. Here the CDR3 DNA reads TGCGCCAGCAGCTTCTCCGCGGAGGAGACCCAGTACTTC.

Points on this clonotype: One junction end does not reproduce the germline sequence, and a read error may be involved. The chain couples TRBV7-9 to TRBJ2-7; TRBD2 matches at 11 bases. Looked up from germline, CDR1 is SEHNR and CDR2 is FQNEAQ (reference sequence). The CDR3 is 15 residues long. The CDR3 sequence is CASRLASGGTYEQYF. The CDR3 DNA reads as TGTGCCAGCAGGTTAGCTAGCGGGGGGACCTACGAGCAGTACTTC.

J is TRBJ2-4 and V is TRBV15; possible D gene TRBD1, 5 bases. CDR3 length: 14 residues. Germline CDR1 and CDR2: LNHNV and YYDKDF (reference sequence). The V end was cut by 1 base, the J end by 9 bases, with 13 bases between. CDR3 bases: TGTGCCACCAGCAGAGGGGGCGGTAGTCCCATTCAGTACTTC. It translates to CATSRGGGSPIQYF.

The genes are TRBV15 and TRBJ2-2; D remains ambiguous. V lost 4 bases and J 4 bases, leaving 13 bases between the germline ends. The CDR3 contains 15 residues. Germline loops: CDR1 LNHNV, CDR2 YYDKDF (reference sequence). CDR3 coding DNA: TGTGCCACCAGCACACGGGTAGTCGGCACCGGGGAGCTGTTTTTT. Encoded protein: CATSTRVVGTGELFF.

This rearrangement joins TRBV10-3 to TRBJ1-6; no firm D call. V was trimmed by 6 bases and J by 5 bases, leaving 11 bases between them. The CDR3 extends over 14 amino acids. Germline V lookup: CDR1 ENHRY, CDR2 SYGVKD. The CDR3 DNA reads TGTGCCATCAGAGGAGCCGACGATAATTCACCCCTCCACTTT. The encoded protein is CAIRGADDNSPLHF.

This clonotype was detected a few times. The CDR3 protein is CASSLDRGLLETQYF. DNA for the CDR3: TGCGCCAGCAGCCTGGACAGGGGGCTTCTTGAGACCCAGTACTTC. The chain combines TRBV4-1 with TRBJ2-5; 11 bases fit TRBD1. The CDR3 has 15 amino acids. Looked up from germline, CDR1 is MGHRA and CDR2 is YSYEKL. J gave up 5 bases and V 4 bases, and 6 bases lay outside the gene matches.

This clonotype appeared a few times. The CDR3 spells CASSDTRGEDQPQHF. CDR3 coding DNA: TGTGCCAGCAGTGATACGCGGGGAGAGGATCAGCCCCAGCATTTT. The chain uses TRBV6-1 and TRBJ1-5; no clear D. The CDR3 consists of 15 residues. The ends were cut back, 3 bases at V and 5 bases at J, with 14 bases in the middle. Germline CDR1 reads MNHNS; CDR2 reads SASEGT.

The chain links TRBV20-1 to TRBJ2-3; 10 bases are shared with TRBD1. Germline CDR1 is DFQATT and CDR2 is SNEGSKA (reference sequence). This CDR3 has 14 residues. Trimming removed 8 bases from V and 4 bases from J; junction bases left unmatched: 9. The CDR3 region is CSLIAGTGADTQYF. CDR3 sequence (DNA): TGCAGTTTAATAGCCGGGACAGGGGCAGATACGCAGTATTTT.

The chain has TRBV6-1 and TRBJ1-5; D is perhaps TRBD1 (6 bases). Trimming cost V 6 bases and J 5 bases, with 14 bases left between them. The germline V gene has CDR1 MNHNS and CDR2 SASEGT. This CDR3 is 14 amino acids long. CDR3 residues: CASSKQGRDQPQHF. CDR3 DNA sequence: TGTGCCAGCAGCAAACAGGGTAGAGATCAGCCCCAGCATTTT.

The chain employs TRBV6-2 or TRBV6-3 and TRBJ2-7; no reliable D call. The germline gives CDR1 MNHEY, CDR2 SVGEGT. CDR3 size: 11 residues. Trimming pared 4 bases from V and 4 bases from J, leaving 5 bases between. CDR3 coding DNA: TGTGCCAGCAGTTCCCATTACGAGCAGTACTTC. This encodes CASSSHYEQYF.

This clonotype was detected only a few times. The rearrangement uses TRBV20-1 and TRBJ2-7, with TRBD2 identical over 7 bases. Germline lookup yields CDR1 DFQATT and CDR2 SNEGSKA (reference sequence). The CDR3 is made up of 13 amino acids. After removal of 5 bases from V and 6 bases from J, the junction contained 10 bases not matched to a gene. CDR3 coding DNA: TGCAGTGCTGCTCGGGGGGTACGGGGCGAGCAGTACTTC. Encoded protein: CSAARGVRGEQYF.

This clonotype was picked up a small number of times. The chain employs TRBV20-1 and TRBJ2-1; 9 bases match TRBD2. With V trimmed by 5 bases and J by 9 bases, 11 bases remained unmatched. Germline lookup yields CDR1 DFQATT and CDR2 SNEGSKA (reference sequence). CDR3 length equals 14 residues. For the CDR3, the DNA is TGCAGTGCTCTGGGCGGGAGGGCCTGGGGTGAGCAGTTCTTC. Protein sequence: CSALGGRAWGEQFF.

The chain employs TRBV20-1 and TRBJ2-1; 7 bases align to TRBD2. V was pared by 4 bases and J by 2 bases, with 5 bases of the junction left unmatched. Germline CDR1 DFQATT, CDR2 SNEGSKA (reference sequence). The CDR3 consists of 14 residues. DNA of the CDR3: TGCAGTGCTACCCGCGGGGGAGCCTACAATGAGCAGTTCTTC. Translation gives CSATRGGAYNEQFF.

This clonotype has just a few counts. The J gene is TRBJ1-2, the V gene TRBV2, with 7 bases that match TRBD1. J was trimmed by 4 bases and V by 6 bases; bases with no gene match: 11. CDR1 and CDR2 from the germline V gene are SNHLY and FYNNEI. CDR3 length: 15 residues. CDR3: CASRSGGGRAYGYTF. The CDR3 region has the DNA TGTGCCAGCAGATCGGGAGGGGGCAGGGCCTATGGCTACACCTTC.

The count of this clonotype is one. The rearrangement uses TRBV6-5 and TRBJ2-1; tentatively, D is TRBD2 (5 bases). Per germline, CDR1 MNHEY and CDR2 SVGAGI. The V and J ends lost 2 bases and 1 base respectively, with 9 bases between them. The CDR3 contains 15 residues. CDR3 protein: CASSYSGISYNEQFF. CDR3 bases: TGTGCCAGCAGTTACAGCGGTATATCCTACAATGAGCAGTTCTTC.

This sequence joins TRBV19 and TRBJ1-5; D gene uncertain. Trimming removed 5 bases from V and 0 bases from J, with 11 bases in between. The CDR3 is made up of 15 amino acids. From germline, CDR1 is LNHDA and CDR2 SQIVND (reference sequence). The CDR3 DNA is TGTGCCAGTAGTCGTGTTTTGGGTAGCAATCAGCCCCAGCATTTT. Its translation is CASSRVLGSNQPQHF.

CDR3 region: CSAISDRFYEQYF. The CDR3 DNA follows: TGCAGTGCTATTTCGGATAGATTCTACGAGCAGTACTTC. The chain links TRBV20-1 to TRBJ2-7; no reliable D call. Between the trimmed V and J ends, which lost 4 bases and 3 bases, there was a span of 13 bases. The CDR3 runs 13 residues. The germline CDR1 and CDR2 sequences are DFQATT and SNEGSKA (reference sequence).

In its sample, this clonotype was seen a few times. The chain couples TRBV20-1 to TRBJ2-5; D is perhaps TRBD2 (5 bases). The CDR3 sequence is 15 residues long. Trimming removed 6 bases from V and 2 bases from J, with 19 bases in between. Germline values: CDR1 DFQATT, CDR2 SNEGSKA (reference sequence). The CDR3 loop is CSAPNNGVLQETQYF. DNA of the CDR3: TGCAGTGCACCGAACAACGGGGTCCTTCAAGAGACCCAGTACTTC.

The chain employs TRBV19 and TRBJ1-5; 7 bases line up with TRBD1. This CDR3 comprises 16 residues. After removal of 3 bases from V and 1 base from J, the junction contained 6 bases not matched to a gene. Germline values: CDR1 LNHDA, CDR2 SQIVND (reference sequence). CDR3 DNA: TGTGCCAGTAGTATGGAGGCAGGGGGGAGCAATCAGCCCCAGCATTTT. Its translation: CASSMEAGGSNQPQHF.